The 24 T cell receptor beta chains below come from one sample, sequenced in a study of CD8+CD57+ T cells in acquired aplastic anemia. Sequencing was done on patients that had shown CD8+CD57+ cell expansion by flow cytometry. Genomic DNA, serving as template, underwent TCR beta VDJ and CDR3 profiling. MiXCR was run by TCRdb on the reads, yielding one entry per CDR3 protein. The table records 90,000 to 150,000 distinct CDR3 sequences, approximately 50% of them present only once. The sample taken for sequencing was sorted CD4+, CD8+, or CD8+CD57+ T cells (not recorded which) from PBMCs. The receptors shown here come from a human donor with aplastic anemia.

To note about this clonotype: One end of the junction varies from germline; a read error may be responsible. The chain employs TRBV9 and TRBJ2-7, with TRBD2 identical over 14 bases. The CDR3 runs 17 residues. CDR1 is SGDLS and CDR2 is YYNGEE in the germline V gene. CDR3 bases: TGTGCCAGCAGCGCTCCGGTAGGGACTAGCGGGAGCTACGAGCGGTACTTC. Amino acid sequence: CASSAPVGTSGSYERYF.

The V gene is TRBV20-1, the J gene TRBJ2-5, with D unresolved. Germline V CDR1 and CDR2: DFQATT, SNEGSKA (reference sequence). The V end lost 1 base, the J end lost 5 bases, and 8 bases lay between the germline ends. The CDR3 is 12 amino acids. The CDR3 DNA sequence: TGCAGTGCTAGAGCCAGCGAGGAGACCCAGTACTTC. Its translation: CSARASEETQYF.

This clonotype has ten or more counts. V and J are TRBV14 and TRBJ2-7; D is unresolved. The CDR3 is made up of 12 amino acids. Looked up from germline, CDR1 is SGHDN and CDR2 is FVKESK. V was pared by 2 bases and J by 3 bases, with 5 bases between. Here the CDR3 DNA reads TGTGCCAGCAGCCAATTCAACTACGAGCAGTACTTC. This translates into CASSQFNYEQYF. The full variable domain, in which reference TRBV14 and TRBJ2-7 provide the parts outside the CDR3, is EAGVTQFPSHSVIEKGQTVTLRCDPISGHDNLYWYRRVMGKEIKFLLHFVKESKQDESGMPNNRFLAERTGGTYSTLKVQPAELEDSGVYFCASSQFNYEQYFGPGTRLTVT.

This clonotype has a count of ten or more. V is TRBV29-1 and J is TRBJ2-7; 9 bases match TRBD2. Trimming took 4 bases from V and 0 from J; bases not matched to a gene: 7. The germline V gene encodes CDR1 SQVTM and CDR2 ANQGSEA. The CDR3 length is 15 residues. CDR3 region: CSVVVSGRTSYEQYF. CDR3 in DNA: TGCAGCGTTGTGGTAAGCGGGAGGACCTCCTACGAGCAGTACTTC.

This clonotype was found many times. The genes are TRBV16 and TRBJ2-7; 8 bases line up with TRBD2. V trimming: 2 bases; J trimming: 3 bases; junction bases outside the gene matches: 3. Germline assignment: CDR1 KGHSY and CDR2 FQNENV. The CDR3 contains 14 residues. The CDR3 reads CASSQRGGYYEQYF. CDR3 nucleotide sequence: TGTGCCAGCAGCCAACGGGGGGGATACTACGAGCAGTACTTC.

V usage is TRBV20-1 and J usage is TRBJ1-5; possible D gene TRBD1, 6 bases. With 3 bases removed from V and 6 bases from J, the gap between germline ends came to 12 bases. The germline V gene has CDR1 DFQATT and CDR2 SNEGSKA (reference sequence). There are 13 residues in the CDR3. CDR3 in amino acids: CSASMGAGQPQHF. CDR3 nucleotides: TGCAGTGCTAGCATGGGGGCAGGTCAGCCCCAGCATTTT.

J is TRBJ1-4 and V is TRBV7-9; no reliable D call. CDR1 is SEHNR, CDR2 FQNEAQ, per germline (reference sequence). V was pared by 6 bases and J by 4 bases, with 15 bases between. CDR3 size: 15 residues. The CDR3 DNA reads TGTGCCAGCAGGCCTTCAAGTGGCCTTAATGAAAAACTGTTTTTT. Translated, it gives CASRPSSGLNEKLFF.

The J gene is TRBJ2-1, the V gene TRBV11-3; D is undetermined. Germline CDR1 reads SGHNT; CDR2 reads YENEEA. Trimming stripped 3 bases from V and 8 bases from J, with 14 bases between. CDR3 length equals 14 residues. The CDR3 is CASSFRGRVDEQFF. The CDR3 bases are TGTGCCAGCAGCTTCCGCGGACGGGTGGATGAGCAGTTCTTC.

The chain combines TRBV10-3 with TRBJ1-5; D may be TRBD1 (6 bases). V lost 3 bases to trimming and J lost 3 bases, with 9 bases between them. This CDR3 is 14 amino acids long. Germline V CDR1 and CDR2: ENHRY, SYGVKD. In nucleotides, the CDR3 is TGTGCCATCAGTGACCAGGGGAACAATCAGCCCCAGCATTTT. Protein: CAISDQGNNQPQHF.

This clonotype was observed a few times. The chain carries TRBV29-1 and TRBJ1-2; no firm D call. Germline CDR1 SQVTM, CDR2 ANQGSEA. The CDR3 consists of 12 residues. V dropped 4 bases and J dropped 4 bases, with 10 bases sitting between them. In nucleotides, the CDR3 is TGCAGCGTTGTGATCGAGGGCTATGGCTACACCTTC. Translating gives CSVVIEGYGYTF.

The V call is TRBV12-3 or TRBV12-4, the J call TRBJ2-7; 12 bases align to TRBD2. The CDR3 is made up of 14 amino acids. V shed 6 bases, J shed 4 bases, and the junction held 4 bases outside the gene matches. CDR3 loop: CASRSGLAGYEQYF. The CDR3 bases are TGTGCCAGCAGGTCTGGACTAGCGGGATACGAGCAGTACTTC.

There are a few counts of this clonotype. CDR3 residues: CSASSLGHLPREQFF. The CDR3 DNA is TGCAGTGCCAGCAGTTTGGGGCACTTGCCTCGGGAGCAGTTCTTC. This rearrangement joins TRBV20-1 to TRBJ2-1, with D possibly TRBD1 on 5 matching bases. The CDR3 is made up of 15 amino acids. V dropped 6 bases and J dropped 10 bases, with 25 bases sitting between them. The germline V gene encodes CDR1 DFQATT and CDR2 SNEGSKA (reference sequence).

The count of this clonotype is one. The chain carries TRBV10-3 and TRBJ2-7; D could derive from TRBD1 or TRBD2 (7 bases each). In germline, CDR1 is ENHRY, CDR2 SYGVKD. CDR3 length equals 15 residues. Trimming cost V 7 bases and J 3 bases, with 19 bases left between them. DNA of the CDR3: TGTGCCATCATGGGGGGGAGACAGGGCGACTACGAGCAGTACTTC. Its protein product is CAIMGGRQGDYEQYF.

This chain connects TRBV29-1 to TRBJ2-5; 8 bases line up with TRBD1. The J call is doubtful: the DNA matches TRBJ2-7 better. The germline gives CDR1 SQVTM, CDR2 ANQGSEA. This CDR3 spans 13 amino acids. The CDR3 region has the DNA TGCAGCGTTGAAGGGCAGGGGGCTGGCGAGCAGTACTTC. Its translation is CSVEGQGAGEQYF.

This clonotype turned up a few times. V gene TRBV9 combines with J gene TRBJ2-5; tentative D call: TRBD2 (5 bases). V was shortened by 0 bases and J by 2 bases, with 14 bases between the two germline ends. This CDR3 region has 16 residues. Looked up from germline, CDR1 is SGDLS and CDR2 is YYNGEE. The CDR3 loop reads CASSVARGYRQETQYF. In DNA form, the CDR3 reads TGTGCCAGCAGCGTAGCGAGAGGGTACAGACAAGAGACCCAGTACTTC.

V gene TRBV7-2 combines with J gene TRBJ2-3, with D maybe TRBD2 (5 bases). CDR1 and CDR2 from the germline V gene are SGHTA and FQGNSA. The CDR3 runs to 13 residues. Trimming left V 8 bases short and J 1 base short, with 10 bases between. This CDR3 is CASGEGGTDTQYF. DNA of the CDR3: TGTGCCAGCGGTGAGGGAGGCACAGATACGCAGTATTTT.

The chain carries TRBV27 and TRBJ1-4; 8 bases line up with TRBD1. V dropped 6 bases and J dropped 7; count of bases not matched to a gene: 7. CDR3 length: 14 residues. The germline CDR1 and CDR2 sequences are MNHEY and SMNVEV (reference sequence). This CDR3 is CASRLWTGSEKLFF. The CDR3, as DNA: TGTGCCAGCAGACTATGGACAGGGAGTGAAAAACTGTTTTTT.

This clonotype was found a few times. The chain uses TRBV15 and TRBJ1-1, with D possibly being TRBD1 (5 bases). The germline V gene encodes CDR1 LNHNV and CDR2 YYDKDF (reference sequence). Trimming shortened V by 3 bases and J by 4 bases, and 9 bases separated the two germline ends. CDR3 length equals 13 residues. CDR3 in amino acids: CATSRGDATEAFF. CDR3 in DNA: TGTGCCACCAGCAGGGGGGATGCCACTGAAGCTTTCTTT.

The J gene is TRBJ2-7, the V gene TRBV27; TRBD2 is a possible D gene (5 bases). CDR3 length: 15 residues. V was pared by 4 bases and J by 5 bases, with 18 bases between. Germline V CDR1 and CDR2: MNHEY, SMNVEV (reference sequence). CDR3 region: CASSSPGSLVHEQYF. DNA for the CDR3: TGTGCCAGCAGTTCCCCGGGGAGCCTCGTCCACGAGCAGTACTTC.

The V gene is TRBV27, the J gene TRBJ1-1; D gene unclear. Germline CDR1 is MNHEY and CDR2 is SMNVEV (reference sequence). This CDR3 is built from 14 residues. V was shortened by 4 bases and J by 1 base, with 10 bases between the two germline ends. The DNA for the CDR3 is TGTGCCAGCAGTTCATCTACAGCGAACACTGAAGCTTTCTTT. Encoded protein: CASSSSTANTEAFF.

V is TRBV10-3 and J is TRBJ1-2; D gene ambiguous. This CDR3 has 15 residues. Trimming removed 0 bases from V and 0 bases from J, with 8 bases in between. Germline values: CDR1 ENHRY, CDR2 SYGVKD. Here the CDR3 DNA reads TGTGCCATCAGTGAGTCGATGCGAGCTAACTATGGCTACACCTTC. Amino acid sequence: CAISESMRANYGYTF.

This clonotype was seen repeatedly, ten times or more. This sequence joins TRBV3-1 and TRBJ2-7, with D tentatively TRBD1 or TRBD2 (5 bases each). This CDR3 comprises 14 residues. V was cut by 1 base and J by 4 bases, with 11 bases left in between. CDR1 LGHDT and CDR2 YNNKEL come from the germline V gene (reference sequence). CDR3 residues: CASSQGRGAYEQYF. CDR3 in DNA: TGTGCCAGCAGCCAAGGACGAGGGGCGTACGAGCAGTACTTC.

This chain connects TRBV20-1 to TRBJ1-5; no firm D call. This CDR3 has 13 residues. V gave up 2 bases and J gave up 3 bases, with 8 bases separating them. Germline V gene lookup returns CDR1 DFQATT and CDR2 SNEGSKA (reference sequence). The CDR3 spells CSARFGINQPQHF. DNA of the CDR3: TGCAGTGCTAGATTTGGAATCAATCAGCCCCAGCATTTT.

V gene TRBV20-1 combines with J gene TRBJ2-7; D perhaps matches TRBD2 (5 bases). The V and J ends lost 0 bases and 1 base respectively, with 10 bases between them. This CDR3 region has 14 residues. Germline V gives CDR1 DFQATT, CDR2 SNEGSKA (reference sequence). DNA of the CDR3: TGCAGTGCTAGAGACTTAGCGTTTTCCTACGAGCAGTACTTC. Its protein is CSARDLAFSYEQYF.